The present TCR beta chain was sequenced within a study of somatic mutations in cytotoxic T cells in rheumatoid arthritis. Study results and caveats: The modest underrepresentation of TRBV07 observed in rheumatoid arthritis patients was not subjected to multiple-comparison adjustment.

The CDR3 length is 13 residues. CDR1 SQVTM and CDR2 ANQGSEA come from the germline V gene. V was trimmed by 6 bases and J by 1 base, leaving 7 bases between them. Notes on this clone: Its matching antigen is unknown.

Profiling relied on immunoSEQ multiplex PCR, and the TCRdb table lists in-frame clones only, not all of them. The repertoire has approximately 11,000 clones, roughly 78% of them found once; the top ten carry about a third. This receptor was obtained from an adult with rheumatoid arthritis. Sequencing was done on a sample of CD8+ T cells sorted from blood. V and J are TRBV29-1 and TRBJ2-6; D uncertain. This chain's CDR3 is CSVAWSGANVLTF. The CDR3 region has the DNA TGCAGCGTCGCATGGTCTGGGGCCAACGTCCTGACTTTC.